This T cell receptor beta chain was captured in a study of cytomegalovirus exposure and HLA in healthy donors. Germline-derived CDR1 and CDR2 are SNHLY and FYNNEI. The CDR3 covers 15 residues. J was trimmed by 4 bases and V by 2 bases; bases with no gene match: 3. Primers: 60 Vbeta forward and 13 Jbeta reverse. Data came from immunoSEQ multiplex PCR; TCRdb stores just in-frame clones and leaves some out. The data contain about 130,000 clones, around 78% of them seen just once; the ten biggest clones take up around 2%. This chain connects TRBV2 to TRBJ2-5, with 11 bases that match TRBD2. The TCR sequence derives from a woman between 35 and 50 years old in good health and CMV-seronegative. The specimen was PBMCs. CDR3 amino acids: CASSEIAGGRETQYF. The CDR3, as DNA: TGTGCCAGCAGTGAAATAGCGGGGGGGCGAGAGACCCAGTACTTC.